This passage covers 5 T cell receptor beta chains from one sample sequenced in a study of CXCR3-negative and CXCR3-positive naive CD8 T cells. Through 5' RACE with UMI labels, the TRB cDNA libraries were prepared. TCRdb re-analyzed the 5' RACE reads; it lists each CDR3 protein once, without DNA. Found here are 5,500 to 7,500 distinct CDR3 sequences; the top ten clones hold approximately 1.4%. Their antigens remain unidentified. Study results and caveats: More hydrophobic TRB CDR3s occurred in CXCR3-positive than in CXCR3-negative naive cells.

The sequencing sample was made of naive CXCR3+ CD8+ T cells from blood. Subset in this sample: CD45RO-CCR7+CD27+CD95- naive CD8+ T cells expressing CXCR3 (TNR3+). Receptors originate from a human donor in good health. Some clones in this sample may be carry-over from other donors' samples.

The chain uses TRBV6-2 or TRBV6-3 and TRBJ1-2. CDR1 and CDR2 from the germline V gene are MNHEY and SVGEGT. The CDR3 spans 11 residues. The CDR3 here is CASSSEFGYTF.

The chain carries TRBV20-1 and TRBJ1-5. This CDR3 has 13 amino acids. Germline V CDR1 and CDR2: DFQATT, SNEGSKA (reference sequence). The CDR3 sequence is CSAGGDSNQPQHF.

Frequency places this clonotype as medium-sized. The chain uses TRBV4-1 and TRBJ1-1. The V gene's germline CDR1 is MGHRA and CDR2 YSYEKL. The CDR3 length is 13 residues. CDR3 protein: CASSHRSLVEAFF.

The CDR3 is CSVLGGLVVEQYF. The V and J genes are TRBV29-1 and TRBJ2-7; TCRdb's D gene call, TRBD2, goes unchecked for lack of DNA. The CDR3 totals 13 residues. Germline V lookup: CDR1 SQVTM, CDR2 ANQGSEA.

This clonotype is medium-sized by frequency. The chain recombines TRBV7-9 with TRBJ1-1. The length of the CDR3 is 13 residues. Germline values: CDR1 SEHNR, CDR2 FQNEAQ (reference sequence). CDR3 region: CASSQTGNTEAFF.